These T cell receptor beta chains were read from a single sample in a study of T-cell reconstitution after alpha-beta-depleted transplantation in children. MiXCR, run by TCRdb on the PCR reads, gives a single entry per CDR3 protein. The sample has about 300,000 distinct CDR3 sequences; about a tenth are singletons. The input for sequencing was PBMCs, taken before TCRalphabeta/CD19-depleted stem cell transplant. The receptors were gathered from a boy younger than two with acute myeloid leukemia, due to receive a stem cell transplant. The CDR3 runs from the conserved cysteine through the conserved F or W. Fields, in order: clone size, D gene, V gene, J gene, CDR3 DNA, CDR3 protein. The D gene is left open where the match is weak. Clone size appears in some rows only: once, few, many, or a class for an expanded clone.

>NA|TRBD2|TRBV20-1|TRBJ2-7
TGCAGTGCTAGAGCCCACGGGAGGGACTACGAGCAGTACTTC
CSARAHGRDYEQYF
>many|NA|TRBV5-1|TRBJ2-7
TGCGCCAGCAGCTTTAGGAACAGGCCACCCTACGAGCAGTACTTC
CASSFRNRPPYEQYF
>many|NA|TRBV28|TRBJ2-3
TGTGCCAGCAGTTTAGGGACCTCTAGCACAGATACGCAGTATTTT
CASSLGTSSTDTQYF
>few|TRBD2|TRBV6-4|TRBJ2-1
TGTGCCAGAACTATAACGCCGGGACTAGCGGAGAATGAGCAGTTCTTC
CARTITPGLAENEQFF
>many|NA|TRBV7-2|TRBJ2-3
TGTGCCAGCCGGACGGTAGCAGCTAGCACAGATACGCAGTATTTT
CASRTVAASTDTQYF
>many|NA|TRBV9|TRBJ2-7
TGTGCCAGCAGCGTATATGACACCTACGAGCAGTACTTC
CASSVYDTYEQYF
>many|NA|TRBV10-2|TRBJ2-4
TGCGCCAGCAGTGAGTCGGGGACCTCCGTAGCCAAAAACATTCAGTACTTC
CASSESGTSVAKNIQYF
>many|TRBD1|TRBV10-3|TRBJ2-7
TGTGCCATCAATGGCCCCGGACAGGGGGCGCAGGGCGAGCAGTACTTC
CAINGPGQGAQGEQYF
>many|TRBD2|TRBV20-1|TRBJ2-3
TGCAGTGCTAGAGAAGAGCGGGAGGTGTTAGATACGCAGTATTTT
CSAREEREVLDTQYF
>once|NA|TRBV20-1|TRBJ1-1
TGCAGTGCTCATGACCCCACTGAAGCTTTCTTT
CSAHDPTEAFF
>many|TRBD1|TRBV7-6|TRBJ2-7
TGTGCCAGCAGCTCGGGACAGGACTACGAGCAGTACTTC
CASSSGQDYEQYF
>many|NA|TRBV28|TRBJ1-2
TGTGCCAGCAGTTTATTAGGGGCGAACTATGGCTACACCTTC
CASSLLGANYGYTF
>NA|NA|TRBV12-5|TRBJ2-1
TGTGCTAGTGGTTTAACATCCGACACTAAGCAGTTCTTC
CASGLTSDTKQFF
>many|NA|TRBV7-9|TRBJ1-1
TGTGCCAGCAGCTTAGATTTTAGCAGGGCGGGAGACACTGAAGCTTTCTTT
CASSLDFSRAGDTEAFF
>NA|TRBD1|TRBV6-1|TRBJ1-1
TGTGCCAGCAGTCCCCTCCGACAGGGTCGGACTGAAGCTTTCTTT
CASSPLRQGRTEAFF
>many|NA|TRBV4-2|TRBJ1-6
TGTGCCAGCAGCCATGGCTACAGGGCCGATTCACCCCTCCACTTT
CASSHGYRADSPLHF
>many|NA|TRBV6-6|TRBJ2-7
TGTGCCAGCAGTTCCCGGATCTACGAGCAGTACTTC
CASSSRIYEQYF
>many|NA|TRBV20-1|TRBJ2-1
TGCAGTGCTATAAGCGGGCTTTACAATGAGCAGTTCTTC
CSAISGLYNEQFF
>NA|NA|TRBV2|TRBJ1-1
TGTGCCAGCAGCGAGGGCCGCCAGGGTCCCACTGAAGCTTTCTTT
CASSEGRQGPTEAFF
>many|TRBD1|TRBV27|TRBJ2-3
TGTGCCAGCAGTTTATCACAGGGGGAGGTCCATACGCAGTATTTT
CASSLSQGEVHTQYF
>many|TRBD2|TRBV4-3|TRBJ2-5
TGCGCCAGCAGCCAAGATGTACTAGCGGGAGGTTACCAAGAGACCCAGTACTTC
CASSQDVLAGGYQETQYF
>many|TRBD2|TRBV18|TRBJ2-3
TGTGCCAGCTCACCACCGTCCGGGAGGAGGGATACGCAGTATTTT
CASSPPSGRRDTQYF
>many|NA|TRBV30|TRBJ1-4
TGTGCCTGGAGTGGAACAGGGAGGGGAAAACTGTTTTTT
CAWSGTGRGKLFF
>many|NA|TRBV12-3/TRBV12-4|TRBJ1-5
TGTGCCAGCAGCAAGGGACATTTCAATCAGCCCCAGCATTTT
CASSKGHFNQPQHF
>many|NA|TRBV4-1|TRBJ2-1
TGCGCCAGCAGCCAAGAGTTCACGGGTGAGCAGTTCTTC
CASSQEFTGEQFF
>many|NA|TRBV20-1|TRBJ2-1
TGCAGTGCTAGATCCGAACCGGGGTTTGGGGAGCAGTTCTTC
CSARSEPGFGEQFF
>many|NA|TRBV7-6|TRBJ2-1
TGTGCCAGCAGCTTATCGGGCAATGAGCAGTTCTTC
CASSLSGNEQFF
>many|TRBD1|TRBV5-1|TRBJ2-4
TGCGCCAGCAGCCCAGGGACAGGGCTAAAAAACATTCAGTACTTC
CASSPGTGLKNIQYF
>many|TRBD1|TRBV12-3/TRBV12-4|TRBJ2-1
TGTGCCAGCAGTTTTCGGGGACAGGGGCCCTACAATGAGCAGTTCTTC
CASSFRGQGPYNEQFF
>many|TRBD2|TRBV5-6|TRBJ2-7
TGTGCCAGCAGCTTGGGACTAGCGGGAGTTCTAGGGGAGCAGTACTTC
CASSLGLAGVLGEQYF
>many|NA|TRBV7-9|TRBJ2-6
TGTGCCAGCAGCTTATTTAATCCTGGGGCCAACGTCCTGACTTTC
CASSLFNPGANVLTF
>many|TRBD2|TRBV4-2|TRBJ2-2
TGTGCCAGCAGTTTCCCGGGACTAGGGCTTTCTGGGGAGCTGTTTTTT
CASSFPGLGLSGELFF
>many|NA|TRBV24-1|TRBJ2-5
TGTGCCACCAGTGATAGACAGGACTTCCAAGAGACCCAGTACTTC
CATSDRQDFQETQYF
>many|NA|TRBV4-2|TRBJ2-2
TGTGCCAGCACCCAACATCTTGACACCGGGGAGCTGTTTTTT
CASTQHLDTGELFF
>many|NA|TRBV5-6|TRBJ1-6
TGTGCCAGCAGACGGTTGAGGGCAAATTCACCCCTCCACTTT
CASRRLRANSPLHF
>NA|NA|TRBV27|TRBJ1-2
TGTGCCAGCAGTTTATATTTCGGACAAAACTATGGCTACACCTTC
CASSLYFGQNYGYTF